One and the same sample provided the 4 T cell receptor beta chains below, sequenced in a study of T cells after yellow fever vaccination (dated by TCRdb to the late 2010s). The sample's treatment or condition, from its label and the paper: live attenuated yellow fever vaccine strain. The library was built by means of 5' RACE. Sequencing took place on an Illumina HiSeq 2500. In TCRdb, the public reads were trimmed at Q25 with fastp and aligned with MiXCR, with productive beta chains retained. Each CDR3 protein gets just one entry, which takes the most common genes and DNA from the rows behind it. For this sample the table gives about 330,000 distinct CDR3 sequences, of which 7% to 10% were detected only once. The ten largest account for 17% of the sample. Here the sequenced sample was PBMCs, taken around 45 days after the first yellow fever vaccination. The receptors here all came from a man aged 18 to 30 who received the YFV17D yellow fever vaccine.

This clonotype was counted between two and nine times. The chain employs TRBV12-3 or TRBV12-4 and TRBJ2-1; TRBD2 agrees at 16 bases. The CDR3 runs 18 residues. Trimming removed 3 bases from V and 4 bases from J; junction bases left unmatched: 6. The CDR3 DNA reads TGTGCCAGCAGTTTGGGACTAGCGGGGGGGTTAGATTACAATGAGCAGTTCTTC. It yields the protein CASSLGLAGGLDYNEQFF.

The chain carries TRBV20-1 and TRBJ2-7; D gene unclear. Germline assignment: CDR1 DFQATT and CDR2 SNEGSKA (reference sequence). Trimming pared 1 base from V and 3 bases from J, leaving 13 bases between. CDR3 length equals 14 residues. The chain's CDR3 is CSARGPQTNYEQYV. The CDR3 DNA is TGCAGTGCTAGAGGGCCCCAGACAAACTACGAGCAGTACGTC.

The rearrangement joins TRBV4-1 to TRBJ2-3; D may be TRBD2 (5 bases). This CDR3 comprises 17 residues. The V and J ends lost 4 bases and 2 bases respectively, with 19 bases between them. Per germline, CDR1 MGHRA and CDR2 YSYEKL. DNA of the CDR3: TGCGCCAGCAGCCCTATGAGGACGGGGTTTGACACAGATACGCAGTATTTT. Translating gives CASSPMRTGFDTDTQYF.

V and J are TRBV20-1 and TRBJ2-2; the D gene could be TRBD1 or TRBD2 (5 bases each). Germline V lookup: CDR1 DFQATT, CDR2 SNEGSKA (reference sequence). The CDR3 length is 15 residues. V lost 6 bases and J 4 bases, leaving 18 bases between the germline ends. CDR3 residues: CSALVRGRGTGELFF. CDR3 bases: TGCAGTGCCTTGGTCCGGGGCCGGGGCACCGGGGAGCTGTTTTTT.